The clone carrying this TCR beta chain was picked up a small number of times. This sample is drawn from a study of blood T cell repertoires in COVID-19. Across the whole study: PBMCs, B-cell-depleted T cells, or T cells were the source of the cDNA or gDNA that made up the material.

As processed by the authors: For nucleated cells, counts were estimated from reference gene primer amplification. TCRdb keeps only in-frame clones here, not all; method: immunoSEQ multiplex PCR. The V and J calls and clone size were taken over from that table, and D and trimming were inferred from the DNA. The sample consists of some 140,000 clones, approximately 81% of them appearing once. This TCR came from a man aged 60 to 75 with acute or convalescent COVID-19. The specimen sequenced was peripheral blood.

Written as DNA, the CDR3 is TGCGCCAGCAGCTTGGGAGCGTCAGGGTCTATTTCACCCCTCCACTTT. It translates to CASSLGASGSISPLHF. The rearrangement links TRBV5-1 to TRBJ1-6; tentatively, D is TRBD1 (5 bases). The V gene lost 0 bases and the J gene lost 9 bases, with 16 bases spanning the gap. The germline V gene has CDR1 SGHRS and CDR2 YFSETQ. The CDR3 has 16 amino acids.